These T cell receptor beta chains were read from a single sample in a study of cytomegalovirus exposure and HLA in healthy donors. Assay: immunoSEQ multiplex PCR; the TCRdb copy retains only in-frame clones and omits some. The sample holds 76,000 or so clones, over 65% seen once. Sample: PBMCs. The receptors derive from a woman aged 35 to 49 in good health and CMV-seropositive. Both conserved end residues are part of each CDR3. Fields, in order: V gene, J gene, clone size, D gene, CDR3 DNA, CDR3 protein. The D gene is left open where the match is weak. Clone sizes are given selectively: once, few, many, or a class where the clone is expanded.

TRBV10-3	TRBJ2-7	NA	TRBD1	TGTGCCACTCGCCACCCGGGACAGGGGAGCTACGAGCAGTACTTC	CATRHPGQGSYEQYF
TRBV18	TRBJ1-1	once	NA	TGTGCCAGCTCACCGGCGAGGGACAAGAACACTGAAGCTTTCTTT	CASSPARDKNTEAFF
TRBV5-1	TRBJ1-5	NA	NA	TGCGCCAGCAGCTTGTTGAGGGGGGGGCCCCAGCATTTT	CASSLLRGGPQHF
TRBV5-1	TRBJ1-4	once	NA	TGCGCCAGCAGCTTGGACCTCTATAATGAAAAACTGTTTTTT	CASSLDLYNEKLFF
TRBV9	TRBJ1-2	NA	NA	TGTGCCAGCAGCGTACCGAACTATGGCTACACCTTC	CASSVPNYGYTF
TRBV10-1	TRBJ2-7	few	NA	TGCGCCAGCAGTGAGGATTTCGAAAGCGGCGAGCAGTACTTC	CASSEDFESGEQYF
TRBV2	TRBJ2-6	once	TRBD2	TGTGCCAGCACCGACGGGGGGTCTGGGGCCAACGTCCTGACTTTC	CASTDGGSGANVLTF
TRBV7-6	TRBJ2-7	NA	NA	TGTGCCAGCAGCTTAGGGAGCCACGAGCAGTACTTC	CASSLGSHEQYF
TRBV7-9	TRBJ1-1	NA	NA	TGTGCCAGCAGCTTGGGGGCGCAGGGTGAAGCTTTCTTT	CASSLGAQGEAFF
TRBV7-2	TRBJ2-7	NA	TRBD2	TGTGCCAGCAGCTACCTAGCGGGAGTTGTCGATTACGAGCAGTACTTC	CASSYLAGVVDYEQYF
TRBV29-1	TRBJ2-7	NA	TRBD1	TGCAGCGTGGTGGGACAGGGGGCTTATTACGAGCAGTACTTC	CSVVGQGAYYEQYF
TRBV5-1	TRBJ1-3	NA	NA	TGCGCCAGCAGCCAGAGAGACGGGGGAGGAAACACCATATATTTT	CASSQRDGGGNTIYF
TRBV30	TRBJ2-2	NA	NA	TGTGCCTGGAGTCCCACAGCATACACCGGGGAGCTGTTTTTT	CAWSPTAYTGELFF
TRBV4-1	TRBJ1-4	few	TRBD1	TGCGCCAGCAGCCAAAGATGGACAGGTGGAAATGAAAAACTGTTTTTT	CASSQRWTGGNEKLFF
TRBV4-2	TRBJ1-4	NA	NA	TGTGCCAGCAGCCAAGATTGGGGGGGCGAGGGGTCTAATGAAAAACTGTTTTTT	CASSQDWGGEGSNEKLFF
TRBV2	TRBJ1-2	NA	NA	TGTGCCAGCAGTGTATCTTCAGACTATGGCTACACCTTC	CASSVSSDYGYTF
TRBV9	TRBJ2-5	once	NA	TGTGCCAGCAGCAGTCCCGAGACAGGCGAAGAGACCCAGTACTTC	CASSSPETGEETQYF
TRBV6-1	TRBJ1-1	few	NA	TGTGCCAGCAGTGCGAAAGTCGGGGGGACTGAAGCTTTCTTT	CASSAKVGGTEAFF
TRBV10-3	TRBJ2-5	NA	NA	TGTGCCATCGGTCGAGCAAGCCAAGAGACCCAGTACTTC	CAIGRASQETQYF
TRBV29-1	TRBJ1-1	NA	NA	TGCAGCGCGCGGGACGGTGGATTGAACACTGAAGCTTTCTTT	CSARDGGLNTEAFF
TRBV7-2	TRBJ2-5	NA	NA	TGTGCCAGCAGCTCGCTCAGGGTTATAGGAGAGACCCAGTACTTC	CASSSLRVIGETQYF
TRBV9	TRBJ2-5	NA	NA	TGTGCCAGCTCTAGAAGCCATTTAGACCAAGAGACCCAGTACTTC	CASSRSHLDQETQYF
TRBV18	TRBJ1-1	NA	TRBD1	TGTGCCAGCTCACCACGACAGGGGGACACTGAAGCTTTCTTT	CASSPRQGDTEAFF
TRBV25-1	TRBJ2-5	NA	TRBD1	TGTGCCAGCAGTGAAAACCCAGAGACAGGGGGATGGGAGACCCAGTACTTC	CASSENPETGGWETQYF
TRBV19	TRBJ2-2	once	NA	TGTGCCAGTAGTAGATCAACCCAGATTAACGCCGGGGAGCTGTTTTTT	CASSRSTQINAGELFF
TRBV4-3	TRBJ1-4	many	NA	TGCGCCAGCAGCCAAGGGGCCGGGGTACCGCCAACTAATGAAAAACTGTTTTTT	CASSQGAGVPPTNEKLFF
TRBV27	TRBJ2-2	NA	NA	TGTGCCAGCAGCTACGAGAGGGTCCGAACGAGCACCGGGGAGCTGTTTTTT	CASSYERVRTSTGELFF
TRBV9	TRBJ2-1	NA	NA	TGTGCCAGCAGCGTAGGGCTAGGGGCCTCCTACAATGAGCAGTTCTTC	CASSVGLGASYNEQFF
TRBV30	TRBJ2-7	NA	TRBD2	TGTGCCTGGAGTGGGGGACTAGCCGGCTACGAGCAGTACTTC	CAWSGGLAGYEQYF
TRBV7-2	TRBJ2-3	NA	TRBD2	TGTGCCAGCAGCTTAGGGGGGGGGAATACGCAGTATTTT	CASSLGGGNTQYF
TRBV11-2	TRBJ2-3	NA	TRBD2	TGTGCCAGCAGATCCGCGGGGGGGCCTACAGATACGCAGTATTTT	CASRSAGGPTDTQYF
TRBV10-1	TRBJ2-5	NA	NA	TGCGCCAGCAGTTTCAGGTCGGGGGAGACCCAGTACTTC	CASSFRSGETQYF
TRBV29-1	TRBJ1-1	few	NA	TGCAGCGTACTGTGGGGGCGCGGCACTGAAGCTTTCTTT	CSVLWGRGTEAFF
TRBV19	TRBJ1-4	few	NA	TGTGCCAGTAGTGGTTCATCGGCAACTAATGAAAAACTGTTTTTT	CASSGSSATNEKLFF
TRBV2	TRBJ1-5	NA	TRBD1	TGTGCCAGCAGTGTCAGGGGGTGGGGAGAGCCCCAGCATTTT	CASSVRGWGEPQHF
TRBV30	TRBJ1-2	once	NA	TGTGCCTGGAGTATTGGCGGGAGGGACGGCTACACCTTC	CAWSIGGRDGYTF
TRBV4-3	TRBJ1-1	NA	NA	TGCGCCAGCAGCTCCACCAGGGAGAACACTGAAGCTTTCTTT	CASSSTRENTEAFF
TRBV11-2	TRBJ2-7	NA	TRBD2	TGTGCCAGCAGCTCACGGACTAGCGGGAGTTACCGCTCCTACGAGCAGTACTTC	CASSSRTSGSYRSYEQYF
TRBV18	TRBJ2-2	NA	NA	TGTGCCAGCTCCACCGGCACAGGGAACACCGGGGAGCTGTTTTTT	CASSTGTGNTGELFF
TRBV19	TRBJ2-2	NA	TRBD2	TGTGCCAGTAGCTCCACTAGCGGGGGTTTCCCCGGGGAGCTGTTTTTT	CASSSTSGGFPGELFF
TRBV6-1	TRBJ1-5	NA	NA	TGTGCCAGCAACCCCTCGGTGGCCCAGGGTCAGCCCCAGCATTTT	CASNPSVAQGQPQHF
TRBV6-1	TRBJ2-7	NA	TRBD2	TGTGCCAGCAGGGGATGGGGGGGAACCTACGAGCAGTACTTC	CASRGWGGTYEQYF
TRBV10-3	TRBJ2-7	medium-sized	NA	TGTGCCACCAGGGGGGCAGCCCCTACCTACGAGCAGTACTTC	CATRGAAPTYEQYF